What follows are 6 T cell receptor beta chains derived from one specimen sequenced in a study of control samples from healthy donors and cancer patients. Assay used: immunoSEQ multiplex PCR; TCRdb lists only in-frame clones, some missing. Found here are 150,000 to 200,000 clones, about 86% of them singletons; the top ten hold roughly 1.7%. The sequenced material came from blood. The receptor set was obtained from a man younger than 35 in good health.

The CDR3 sequence is CASSLPSGGADTQYF. The CDR3 coding sequence is TGTGCCAGCAGCTTACCTAGCGGGGGTGCAGATACGCAGTATTTT. The rearrangement links TRBV5-5 to TRBJ2-3; 10 bases are a match to TRBD2. The germline CDR1 and CDR2 sequences are SGHKS and YYEKEE (reference sequence). Germline trimming cut 2 bases from V and 4 bases from J; bases unmatched to any gene: 4. CDR3 length: 15 residues.

J is TRBJ2-1 and V is TRBV19; maybe TRBD2 (5 bases). This CDR3 comprises 11 residues. Per germline, CDR1 LNHDA and CDR2 SQIVND (reference sequence). The V and J ends lost 9 bases and 4 bases respectively, with 7 bases between them. The CDR3 here is CASTGYNEQFF. As DNA, the CDR3 is TGTGCCAGCACGGGATACAATGAGCAGTTCTTC.

V gene TRBV6-5 combines with J gene TRBJ2-3; 7 bases agree with TRBD2. CDR1 is MNHEY and CDR2 is SVGAGI in the germline V gene. The CDR3 spans 14 residues. Trimming cost V 6 bases and J 0 bases; bases outside gene matches: 3. CDR3 loop: CASRSGESTDTQYF. CDR3 sequence (DNA): TGTGCCAGCAGGAGCGGGGAGAGCACAGATACGCAGTATTTT.

The table lists this clone with a count of one. The CDR3 loop reads CARTLEGGVPNEQFF. Written as DNA, the CDR3 is TGTGCCAGGACTCTTGAGGGGGGGGTACCCAATGAGCAGTTCTTC. The genes are TRBV27 and TRBJ2-1, with a weak D call TRBD2 (7 bases). The V gene lost 9 bases and the J gene lost 6 bases, with 21 bases spanning the gap. Germline V CDR1 and CDR2: MNHEY, SMNVEV (reference sequence). CDR3 length: 15 residues.

Regarding this clone: One end of the junction fails to match germline, which may point to a read error. This chain connects TRBV27 to TRBJ1-6, with D hard to call. Germline-derived CDR1 and CDR2 are MNHEY and SMNVEV (reference sequence). CDR3 length: 15 residues. The CDR3 sequence: CASSLDVGPYSLLHF. The CDR3 nucleotides read TGTGCCAGCAGTTTAGATGTAGGCCCTTATTCACTCCTCCACTTT.

The chain uses TRBV6-1 and TRBJ2-3; D uncertain. Germline V gene sequence: CDR1 MNHNS, CDR2 SASEGT. V was clipped by 2 bases and J by 2 bases, with 2 bases between them. This CDR3 spans 12 amino acids. CDR3 sequence: CASSEYTDTQYF. The CDR3 coding sequence is TGTGCCAGCAGTGAATACACAGATACGCAGTATTTT.